This T cell receptor beta chain stems from a study of identifying expanded T cells in peripheral blood. General study points: Approximately 2-week clone count variance significantly increased as total template count grew.

Sequenced by immunoSEQ multiplex PCR; TCRdb stores in-frame clones only, minus some. The sample records just under 65,000 clones, 87% being singletons. No infections or other immune events were documented during collection. This CDR3 contains 11 residues. Deletions cut 4 bases from V and 8 bases from J, with 8 bases between. The germline gives CDR1 SNHLY, CDR2 FYNNEI. Of note for this clone: Its antigen is unidentified.

Sequences were obtained from blood. This receptor was identified in a person aged 18 to 70 in good health. This rearrangement joins TRBV2 to TRBJ1-2, with a tentative D call TRBD1 (5 bases). The DNA for the CDR3 is TGTGCCAGCAGTGGGGGACTAGGCTACACCTTC. Its protein is CASSGGLGYTF.